The source of this T cell receptor beta chain is a study of shared clonotypes between healthy human individuals (dated by TCRdb to between 2020 and 2021). Study-wide context: Three men and two women, aged 18 to 49 years, made up the cohort. To estimate repertoire size and how much clonotype sharing occurs between individuals, the study deeply sequenced the blood TCR repertoires of about 5 healthy adults. For each donor, CD4 naive and CD4 memory were each given three plates, CD8 naive was given two plates, and CD8 memory was given one plate. To increase sequencing depth and limit assay-specific biases, TCR repertoire library preparation and sequencing were carried out by different laboratories using diverse techniques. Each donor's leukapheresis produced roughly between roughly 0.85 and 9.5 billion PBMCs.

Using the deep immunoSEQ assay, TCR CDR3 regions were amplified from genomic DNA by multiplex PCR. Genomic DNA extracted from each cell subset was distributed evenly over all wells of several immunoSEQ 96-well plates, and each plate served as one replicate. For sorted subsets, each replicate PCR was loaded with about 0.2 ug genomic DNA, equivalent to about 30,000 T cell genomes. Purified libraries were measured with a Qubit 3.0 fluorometer, size-checked on a Bioanalyzer 2100, and measured again with the KAPA Library Quantification kit. Every immunoSEQ 96-well plate was sequenced on a separate single-read 150-cycle Illumina NextSeq 550 flow cell. The authors' pipeline ran thus. Because the immunoSEQ output included only junctional sequences and no quality scores, the filtering could not be the same as the filtering used for full-length reads. Sequences were annotated with PyIR, a Python wrapper for IgBLAST v1.9, using IMGT germline references to assign V/J genes and CDR3. Any read was removed if the V/J assignment was weak (E-value above 1e-6), the CDR3 was missing, or the read contained stop codons, out-of-frame junctions, or ambiguous translated residues. V3J clonotypes were defined as sequences sharing the same inferred V gene, J gene, and CDR3 amino acid sequence. Percentage overlap between repertoires was computed as shared unique clonotypes divided by the size of the smaller repertoire. Three approaches were used to assess repertoire richness: RTK rarefaction, the Chao1 estimator, and Recon v2.1 estimates of unobserved clonotypes. OLGA was used to compute generation probabilities for all TCRbeta clonotypes that the gDNA method yielded from several donors. The source is immuneACCESS, and TCRdb retained only in-frame sequences with V and J called. Part of the clones is not carried over; for the studies checked, unresolved V genes explain less than half of this, and the remainder is unexplained. The DNA gave D and trimming, while V, J and clone size come from that table. Recorded for this sample are around 700,000 clones; 72% of them occurred a single time. The ten largest account for around 2% of the sample.

Regarding this clone: This receptor's antigen is unknown. Base qualities are missing; no much larger clone stands one base away.

Healthy HIV-negative adults with no recently reported acute infections or vaccinations were included as donors. Only Caucasian adults living in Nashville, Tennessee, USA were represented among the donors. CD4+ T cells were enriched through magnetic negative selection, after which naive cells were positively selected on CD45RA and the remaining negative fraction served as the memory subset. Blood was collected by leukapheresis, and PBMCs were isolated by Ficoll-Histopaque density gradient centrifugation and then cryopreserved in liquid nitrogen vapor phase. Analytical flow cytometry was used to check the purity and quantity of every magnetically sorted T cell population. Each sorted fraction had its genomic DNA isolated and then quantified by UV absorbance on a Nanodrop 2000c. Based on the germline V gene, the CDR1 and CDR2 sequences are SGHRS and YFSETQ. The junction carries 15 bases between V and J, which are trimmed by 4 bases and 0 bases respectively. From the cysteine up to the phenylalanine, the CDR3 has a length of 16 residues. Just CDR3 DNA is preserved here, 48 bases in frame from base 1.

Overall study outcomes, separate from this receptor: Sampling was limited to blood, and TCR repertoires in tissue likely differ from TCR repertoires in blood. Incomplete sequencing was indicated by rarefaction of sorted-subset datasets, despite the large sequencing depth. Sharing across several donors was observed for around 5% of naive CD4, less than 4% of naive CD8, around 2.5% of memory CD4, and around 0.42% of memory CD8 clonotypes. Pairwise subsampling indicated that sequencing depth was expected to affect the degree of clonotype sharing among donors. Compared with non-shared clonotypes, the clonotypes found in all four sorted-subset donors had higher generation probabilities. Because the study included a small number of donors, the genetic and exposure-history diversity represented was limited. Estimated clonotype richness was generally larger for naive than for memory subsets.

The V and J genes are TRBV5-1 and TRBJ2-3; too little of a D gene remains to name it. Sequencing was carried out using memory CD4+ T cells sorted from blood. According to the study, the label for this sample's cell subset or site signals: CD45RA-negative fraction. The source is a woman younger than 45 in good health. In nucleotides, the sequence is TGCGCCAGCAGCCCGTCGCTGATCTCCAGCACAGATACGCAGTATTTT. Its protein reads: CASSPSLISSTDTQYF.